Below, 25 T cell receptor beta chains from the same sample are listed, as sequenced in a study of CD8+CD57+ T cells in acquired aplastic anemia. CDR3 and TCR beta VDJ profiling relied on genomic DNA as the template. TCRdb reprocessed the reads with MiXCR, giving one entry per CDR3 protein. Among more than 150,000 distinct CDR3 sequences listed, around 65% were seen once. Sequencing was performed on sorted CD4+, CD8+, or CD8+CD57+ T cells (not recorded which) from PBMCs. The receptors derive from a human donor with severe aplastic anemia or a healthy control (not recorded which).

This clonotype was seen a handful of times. CDR3 nucleotides: TGTGCCAGCAGCTTAGAGGGGTCCTACGAGCAGTACTTC. This gives the protein CASSLEGSYEQYF. V usage is TRBV13 and J usage is TRBJ2-7; a possible D gene is TRBD1 (5 bases). CDR1 is PRHDT, CDR2 FYEKMQ, per germline (reference sequence). V gave up 1 base and J gave up 1 base, with 5 bases separating them. This CDR3 region has 13 residues. Full variable domain (missing parts from reference TRBV13 and TRBJ2-7): AAGVIQSPRHLIKEKRETATLKCYPIPRHDTVYWYQQGPGQDPQFLISFYEKMQSDKGSIPDRFSAQQFSDYHSELNMSSLELGDSALYFCASSLEGSYEQYFGPGTRLTVT.

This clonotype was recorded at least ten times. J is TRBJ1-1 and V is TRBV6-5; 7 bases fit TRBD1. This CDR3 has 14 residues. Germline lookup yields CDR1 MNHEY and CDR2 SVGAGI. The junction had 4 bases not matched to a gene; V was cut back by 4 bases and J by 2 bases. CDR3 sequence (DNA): TGTGCCAGCAGTTGGGACAGATATAACACTGAAGCTTTCTTT. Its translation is CASSWDRYNTEAFF.

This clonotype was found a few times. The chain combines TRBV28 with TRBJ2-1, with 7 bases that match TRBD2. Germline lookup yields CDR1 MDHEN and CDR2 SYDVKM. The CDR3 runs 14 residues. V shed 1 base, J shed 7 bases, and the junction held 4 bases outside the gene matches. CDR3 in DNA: TGTGCCAGCAGTTTATACCTAGCGGCGAATGAGCAGTTCTTC. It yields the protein CASSLYLAANEQFF.

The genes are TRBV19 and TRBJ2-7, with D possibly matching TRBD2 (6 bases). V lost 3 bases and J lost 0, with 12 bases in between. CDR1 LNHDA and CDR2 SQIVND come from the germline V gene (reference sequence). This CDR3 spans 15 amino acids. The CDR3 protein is CASSIGSGYSYEQYF. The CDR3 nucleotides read TGTGCCAGTAGTATCGGGAGCGGTTACTCCTACGAGCAGTACTTC.

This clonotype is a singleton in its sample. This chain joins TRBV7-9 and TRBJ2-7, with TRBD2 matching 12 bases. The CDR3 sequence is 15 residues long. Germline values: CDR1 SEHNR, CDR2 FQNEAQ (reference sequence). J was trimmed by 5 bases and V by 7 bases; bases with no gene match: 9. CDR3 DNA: TGTGCCAGCACCTCCGCTAGCGGGGGGGCAGACGAGCAGTACTTC. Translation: CASTSASGGADEQYF.

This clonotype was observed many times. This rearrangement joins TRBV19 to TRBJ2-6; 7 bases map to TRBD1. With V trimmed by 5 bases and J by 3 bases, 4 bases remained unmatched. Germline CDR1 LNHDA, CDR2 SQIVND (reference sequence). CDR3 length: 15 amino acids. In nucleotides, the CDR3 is TGTGCCAGTAGTTTGACAGGGTATGGGGCCAACGTCCTGACTTTC. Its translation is CASSLTGYGANVLTF. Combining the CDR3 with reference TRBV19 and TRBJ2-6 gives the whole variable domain DGGITQSPKYLFRKEGQNVTLSCEQNLNHDAMYWYRQDPGQGLRLIYYSQIVNDFQKGDIAEGYSVSREKKESFPLTVTSAQKNPTAFYLCASSLTGYGANVLTFGAGSRLTVL.

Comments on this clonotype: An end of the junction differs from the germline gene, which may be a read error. The CDR3 sequence is CSAGEETQYF. The CDR3, as DNA: TGCAGTGCTGGAGAAGAGACCCAGTACTTC. The rearrangement uses TRBV20-1 and TRBJ2-5; D not certain. CDR1 DFQATT and CDR2 SNEGSKA come from the germline V gene (reference sequence). The CDR3 totals 10 residues.

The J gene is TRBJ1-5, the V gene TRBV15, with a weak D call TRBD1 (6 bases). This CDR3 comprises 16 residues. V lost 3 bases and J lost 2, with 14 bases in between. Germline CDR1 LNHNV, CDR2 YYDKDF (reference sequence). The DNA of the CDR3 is TGTGCCACCAGCAGGGACGTACAGGGTGGCAATCAGCCCCAGCATTTT. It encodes CATSRDVQGGNQPQHF. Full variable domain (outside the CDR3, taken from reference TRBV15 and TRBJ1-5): DAMVIQNPRYQVTQFGKPVTLSCSQTLNHNVMYWYQQKSSQAPKLLFHYYDKDFNNEADTPDNFQSRRPNTSFCFLDIRSPGLGDTAMYLCATSRDVQGGNQPQHFGDGTRLSIL.

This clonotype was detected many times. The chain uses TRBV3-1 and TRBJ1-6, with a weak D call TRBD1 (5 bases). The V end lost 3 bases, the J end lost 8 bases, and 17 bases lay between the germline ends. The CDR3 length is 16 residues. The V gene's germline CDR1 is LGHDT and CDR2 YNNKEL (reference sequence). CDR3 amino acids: CASSQQGLSLYSPLHF. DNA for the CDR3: TGTGCCAGCAGCCAGCAGGGCCTCTCGCTGTATTCACCCCTCCACTTT.

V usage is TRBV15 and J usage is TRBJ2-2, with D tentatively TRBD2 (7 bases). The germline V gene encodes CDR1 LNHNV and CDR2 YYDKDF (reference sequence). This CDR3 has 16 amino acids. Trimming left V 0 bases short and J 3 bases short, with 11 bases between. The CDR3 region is CATSRERGQDTGELFF. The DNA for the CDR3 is TGTGCCACCAGCAGAGAGCGGGGGCAAGACACCGGGGAGCTGTTTTTT.

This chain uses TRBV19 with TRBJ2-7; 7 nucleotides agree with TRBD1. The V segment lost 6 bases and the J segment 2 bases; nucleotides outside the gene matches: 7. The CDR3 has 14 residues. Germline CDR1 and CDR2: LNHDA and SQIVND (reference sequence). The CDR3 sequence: CASRARTGTYEQYF. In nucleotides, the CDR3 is TGTGCCAGTAGAGCACGGACAGGAACCTACGAGCAGTACTTC.

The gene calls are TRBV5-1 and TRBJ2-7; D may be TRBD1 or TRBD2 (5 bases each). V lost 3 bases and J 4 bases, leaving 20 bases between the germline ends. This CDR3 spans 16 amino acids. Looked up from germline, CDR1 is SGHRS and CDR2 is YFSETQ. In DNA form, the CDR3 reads TGCGCCAGCAGCTGGGGGTTCGGTTTGAGGTTGTACGAGCAGTACTTC. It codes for CASSWGFGLRLYEQYF.

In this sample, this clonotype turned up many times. This chain's CDR3 is CSARDVIVDYGYTF. The CDR3 DNA sequence: TGCAGTGCTAGAGATGTCATTGTGGACTATGGCTACACCTTC. V and J are TRBV20-1 and TRBJ1-2; D call uncertain. Germline assignment: CDR1 DFQATT and CDR2 SNEGSKA (reference sequence). The V gene lost 0 bases and the J gene lost 3 bases, with 11 bases spanning the gap. The CDR3 extends over 14 amino acids.

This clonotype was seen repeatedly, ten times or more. CDR3 in DNA: TGCGCCAGCAGCCAAGCTAGGGGGGGCTACGAGCAGTACTTC. Protein: CASSQARGGYEQYF. V is TRBV4-3 and J is TRBJ2-7, with TRBD2 as a possible D gene (7 bases). The V gene's germline CDR1 is LGHNA and CDR2 YSLEER. This CDR3 comprises 14 residues. The V end was cut by 1 base, the J end by 3 bases, with 10 bases between.

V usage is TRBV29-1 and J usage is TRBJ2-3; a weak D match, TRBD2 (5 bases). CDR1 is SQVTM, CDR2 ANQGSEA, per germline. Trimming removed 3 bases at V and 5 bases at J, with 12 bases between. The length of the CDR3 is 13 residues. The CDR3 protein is CSVDESGKDTQYF. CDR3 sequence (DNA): TGCAGCGTTGATGAATCGGGGAAAGATACGCAGTATTTT.

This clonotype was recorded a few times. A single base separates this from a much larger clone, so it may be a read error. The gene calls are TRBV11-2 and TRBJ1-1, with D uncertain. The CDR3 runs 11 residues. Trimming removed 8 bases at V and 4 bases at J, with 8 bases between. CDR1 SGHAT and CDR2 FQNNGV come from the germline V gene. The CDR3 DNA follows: TGTGCCAGCGGCATGAGCACTGAAGCTTTCTTT. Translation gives CASGMSTEAFF.

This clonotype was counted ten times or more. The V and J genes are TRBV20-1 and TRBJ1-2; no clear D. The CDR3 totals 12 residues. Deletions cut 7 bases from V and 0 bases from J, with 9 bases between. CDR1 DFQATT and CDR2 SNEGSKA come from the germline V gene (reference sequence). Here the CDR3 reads CSVISANYGYTF. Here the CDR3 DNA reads TGCAGTGTTATCTCCGCTAACTATGGCTACACCTTC.

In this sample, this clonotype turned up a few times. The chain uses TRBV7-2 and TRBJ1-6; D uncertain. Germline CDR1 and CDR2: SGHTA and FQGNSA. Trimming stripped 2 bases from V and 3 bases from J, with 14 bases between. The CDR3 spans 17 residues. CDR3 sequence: CASSLSPGEFYNSPLHF. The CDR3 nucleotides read TGTGCCAGCAGCTTAAGTCCTGGAGAATTCTATAATTCACCCCTCCACTTT.

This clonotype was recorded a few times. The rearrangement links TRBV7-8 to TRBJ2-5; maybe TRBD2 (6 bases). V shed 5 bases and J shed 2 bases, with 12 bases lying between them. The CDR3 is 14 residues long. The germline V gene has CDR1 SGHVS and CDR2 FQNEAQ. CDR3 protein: CASSPWEAQETQYF. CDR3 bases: TGTGCCAGCAGCCCCTGGGAGGCTCAAGAGACCCAGTACTTC.

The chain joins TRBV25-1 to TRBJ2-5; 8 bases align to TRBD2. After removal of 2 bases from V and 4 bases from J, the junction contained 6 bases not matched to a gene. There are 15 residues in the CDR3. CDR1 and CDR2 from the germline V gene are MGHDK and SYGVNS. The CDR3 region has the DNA TGTGCCAGCAGTGAAACAGCGGGAGTCGGAGAGACCCAGTACTTC. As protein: CASSETAGVGETQYF.

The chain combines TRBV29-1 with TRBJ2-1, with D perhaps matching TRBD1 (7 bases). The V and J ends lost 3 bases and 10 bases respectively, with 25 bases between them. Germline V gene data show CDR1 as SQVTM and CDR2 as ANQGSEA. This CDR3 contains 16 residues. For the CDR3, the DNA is TGCAGCGTTGAGTCATGGGGGCAGGGGGGTAAGGTAGAGCAGTTCTTC. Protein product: CSVESWGQGGKVEQFF.

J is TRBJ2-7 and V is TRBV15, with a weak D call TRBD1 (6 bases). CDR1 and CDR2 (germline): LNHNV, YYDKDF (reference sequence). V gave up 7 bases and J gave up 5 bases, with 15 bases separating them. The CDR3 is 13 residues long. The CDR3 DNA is TGTGCCACCACCCCCTCAGGGGTCCACGAGCAGTACTTC. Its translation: CATTPSGVHEQYF.

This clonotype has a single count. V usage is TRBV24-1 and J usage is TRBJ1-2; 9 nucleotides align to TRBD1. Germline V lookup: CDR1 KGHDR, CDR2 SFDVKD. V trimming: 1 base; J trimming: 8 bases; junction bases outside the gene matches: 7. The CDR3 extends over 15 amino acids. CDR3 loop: CATSDFPGQGRGYTF. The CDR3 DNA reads TGTGCCACCAGTGATTTCCCGGGACAGGGCCGCGGCTACACCTTC.

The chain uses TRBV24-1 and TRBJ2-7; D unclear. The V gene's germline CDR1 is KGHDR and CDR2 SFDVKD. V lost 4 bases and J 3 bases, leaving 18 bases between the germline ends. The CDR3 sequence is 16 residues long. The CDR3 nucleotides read TGTGCCACCAGTGACCCCCCTCCCCTTCTAGGCTACGAGCAGTACTTC. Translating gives CATSDPPPLLGYEQYF.

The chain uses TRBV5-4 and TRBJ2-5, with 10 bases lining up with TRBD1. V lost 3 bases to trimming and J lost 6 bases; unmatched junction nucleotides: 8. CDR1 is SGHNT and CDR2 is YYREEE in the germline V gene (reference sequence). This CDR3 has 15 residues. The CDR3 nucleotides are TGTGCCAGCAGCTACAACCGGGACAGGGGAAAGACCCAGTACTTC. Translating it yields CASSYNRDRGKTQYF.